The T cell receptor beta chain under discussion was sequenced for a study of blood T cell repertoires in COVID-19. Across the study: COVID-19 samples, acute and convalescent, were from the United States, Italy and Spain. PBMCs, B-cell-depleted T cells, or T cells provided the cDNA or gDNA that made up the material.

Source study methods: Estimation of nucleated cell counts relied on the amplification of reference gene primers. TCRdb's table, derived via immunoSEQ multiplex PCR, lists solely in-frame clones and lacks some. V, J and clone size are those of that table, while D and trimming were read from the DNA. This table holds 70,000 or so clones, around 84% found once. The specimen was peripheral blood. The receptor was derived from a man aged 50-59 years with acute or convalescent COVID-19.

CDR3: CASSQQGTGELFF. The CDR3 DNA reads TGCGCCAGCAGCCAACAGGGAACCGGGGAGCTGTTTTTT. The chain couples TRBV4-1 to TRBJ2-2, with D perhaps TRBD1 (5 bases). The V and J ends lost 2 bases and 5 bases respectively, with 6 bases between them. Germline values: CDR1 MGHRA, CDR2 YSYEKL. This CDR3 has 13 amino acids.